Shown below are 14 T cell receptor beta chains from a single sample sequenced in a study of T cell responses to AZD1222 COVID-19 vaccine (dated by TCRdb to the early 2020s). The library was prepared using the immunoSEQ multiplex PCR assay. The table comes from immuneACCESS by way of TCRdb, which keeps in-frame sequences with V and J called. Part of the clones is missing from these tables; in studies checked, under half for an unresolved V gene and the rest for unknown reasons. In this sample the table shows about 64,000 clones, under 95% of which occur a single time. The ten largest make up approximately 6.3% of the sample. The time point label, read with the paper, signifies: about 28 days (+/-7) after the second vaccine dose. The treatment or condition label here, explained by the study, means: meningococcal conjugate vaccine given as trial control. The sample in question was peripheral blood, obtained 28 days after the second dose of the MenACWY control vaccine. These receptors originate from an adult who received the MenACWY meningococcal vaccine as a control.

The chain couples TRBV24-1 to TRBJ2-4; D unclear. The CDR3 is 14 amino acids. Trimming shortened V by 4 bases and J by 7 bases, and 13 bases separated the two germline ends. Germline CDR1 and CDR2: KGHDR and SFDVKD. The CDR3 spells CATSDPVGMNIQYF. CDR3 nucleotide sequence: TGTGCCACCAGTGACCCCGTGGGAATGAACATTCAGTACTTC.

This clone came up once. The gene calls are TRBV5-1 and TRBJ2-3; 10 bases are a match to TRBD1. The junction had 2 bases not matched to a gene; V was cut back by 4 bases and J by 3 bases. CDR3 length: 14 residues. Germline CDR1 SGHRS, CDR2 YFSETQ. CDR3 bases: TGCGCCAGCAGCGCGGGACAGGGGACAGATACGCAGTATTTT. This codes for CASSAGQGTDTQYF.

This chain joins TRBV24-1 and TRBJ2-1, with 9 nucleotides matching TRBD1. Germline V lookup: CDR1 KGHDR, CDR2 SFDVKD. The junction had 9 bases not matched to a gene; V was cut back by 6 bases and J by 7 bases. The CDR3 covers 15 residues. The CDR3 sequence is CATSPNPDRGNEQFF. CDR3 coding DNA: TGTGCCACCAGTCCTAATCCGGACAGGGGTAATGAGCAGTTCTTC.

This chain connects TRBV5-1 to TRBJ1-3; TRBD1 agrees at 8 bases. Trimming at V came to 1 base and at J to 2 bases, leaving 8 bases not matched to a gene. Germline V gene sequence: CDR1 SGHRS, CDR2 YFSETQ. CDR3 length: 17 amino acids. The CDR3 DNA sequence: TGCGCCAGCAGCTTGTCCCCGACAGGGGCTCCTGGAAACACCATATATTTT. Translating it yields CASSLSPTGAPGNTIYF.

CDR3 sequence (DNA): TGTGCCACAGGACAGGGGGCTTTCACAGATACGCAGTATTTT. Its translation is CATGQGAFTDTQYF. The chain joins TRBV24-1 to TRBJ2-3; TRBD1 agrees at 11 bases. There are 14 residues in the CDR3. J gave up 2 bases and V 10 bases, and 4 bases lay outside the gene matches. Germline CDR1 is KGHDR and CDR2 is SFDVKD.

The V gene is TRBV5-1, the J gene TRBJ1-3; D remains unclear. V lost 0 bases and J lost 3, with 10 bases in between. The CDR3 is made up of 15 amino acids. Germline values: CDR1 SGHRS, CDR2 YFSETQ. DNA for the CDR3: TGCGCCAGCAGCTTGGTGCCCGGGTTTGGAAACACCATATATTTT. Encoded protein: CASSLVPGFGNTIYF.

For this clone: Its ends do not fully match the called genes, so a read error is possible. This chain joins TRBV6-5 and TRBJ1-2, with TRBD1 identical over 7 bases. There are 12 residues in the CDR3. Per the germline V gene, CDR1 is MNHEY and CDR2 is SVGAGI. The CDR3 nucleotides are TGTGCCAGCAGTCCCTACACCGGACAGGTCCACTTC. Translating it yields CASSPYTGQVHF.

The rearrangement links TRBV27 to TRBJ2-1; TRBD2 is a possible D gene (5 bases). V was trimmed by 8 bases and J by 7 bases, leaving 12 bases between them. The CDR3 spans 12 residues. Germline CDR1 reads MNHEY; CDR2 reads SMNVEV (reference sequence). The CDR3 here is CASRRGGNEQFF. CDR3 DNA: TGTGCCAGCCGCCGGGGTGGGAATGAGCAGTTCTTC.

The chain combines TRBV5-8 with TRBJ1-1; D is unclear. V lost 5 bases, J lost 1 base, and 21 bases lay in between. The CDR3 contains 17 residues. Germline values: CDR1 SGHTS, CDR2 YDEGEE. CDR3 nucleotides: TGTGCCAGCAGGTTAAGGACCACGGGTGGGTCGAACACTGAAGCTTTCTTT. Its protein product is CASRLRTTGGSNTEAFF. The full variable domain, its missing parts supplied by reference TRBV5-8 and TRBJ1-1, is EAGVTQSPTHLIKTRGQQATLRCSPISGHTSVYWYQQALGLGLQFLLWYDEGEERNRGNFPPRFSGRQFPNYSSELNVNALELEDSALYLCASRLRTTGGSNTEAFFGQGTRLTVV.

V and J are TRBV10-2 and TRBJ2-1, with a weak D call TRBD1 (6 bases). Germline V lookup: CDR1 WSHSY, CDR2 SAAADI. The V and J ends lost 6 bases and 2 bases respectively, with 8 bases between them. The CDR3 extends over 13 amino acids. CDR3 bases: TGCGCCAGCAGGCGGACAGCCTACAATGAGCAGTTCTTC. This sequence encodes CASRRTAYNEQFF.

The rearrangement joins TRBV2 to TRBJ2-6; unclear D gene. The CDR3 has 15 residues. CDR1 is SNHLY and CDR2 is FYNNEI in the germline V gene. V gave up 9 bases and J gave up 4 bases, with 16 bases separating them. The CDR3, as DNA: TGTGCCAGAAGTCGGCAGCCCGGGGGGGCCAACGTCCTGACTTTC. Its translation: CARSRQPGGANVLTF.

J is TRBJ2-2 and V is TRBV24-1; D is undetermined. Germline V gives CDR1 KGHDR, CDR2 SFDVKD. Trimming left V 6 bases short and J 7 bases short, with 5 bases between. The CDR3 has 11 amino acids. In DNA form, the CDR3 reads TGTGCCACCAGTCATGTCGGGGAGCTGTTTTTT. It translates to CATSHVGELFF.

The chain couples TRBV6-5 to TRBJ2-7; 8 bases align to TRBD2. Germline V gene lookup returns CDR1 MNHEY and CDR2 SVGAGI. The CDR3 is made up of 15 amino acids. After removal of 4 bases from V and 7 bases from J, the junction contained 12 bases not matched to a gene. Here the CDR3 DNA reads TGTGCCAGCAGTTCCAGGCCTGGGACTAGTCTGGAGCAGTACTTC. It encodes CASSSRPGTSLEQYF.

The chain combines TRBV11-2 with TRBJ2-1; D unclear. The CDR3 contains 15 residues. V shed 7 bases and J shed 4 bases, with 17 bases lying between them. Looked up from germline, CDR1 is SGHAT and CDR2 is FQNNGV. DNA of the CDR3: TGTGCCAGCACCTCCCAGGAGCGAGCGTACAATGAGCAGTTCTTC. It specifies CASTSQERAYNEQFF.